Included here is one T cell receptor beta chain sequence, with context. As yet, its antigen is unknown. Each CDR3 protein gets one entry after TCRdb re-called the reads with MiXCR. The table has almost 550,000 distinct CDR3 sequences, about 15% seen once. The entry originates in a study of T cell repertoires in cytomegalovirus infection. In the study overall: A matching HLA type, together with CMV infection, was signaled by public TCR beta signatures. Study-wide results and caveats: HLA-C-restricted CMV-specific TCR beta clonotypes were dominant in the ex vivo response. Cumulative frequency of public TCR beta families picked out carriers of CMV plus the relevant HLA.

V lost 0 bases and J 5 bases, leaving 16 bases between the germline ends. The CDR3 runs 16 residues. From germline, CDR1 is SGHKS and CDR2 YYEKEE (reference sequence). The sample taken for sequencing was CD8+ T cells from PBMCs. V usage is TRBV5-5 and J usage is TRBJ2-3, with D tentatively TRBD1 or TRBD2 (6 bases each). The sequence was collected from a human donor in good health (CMV status not recorded). Some clones in this sample may be carry-over from other donors' samples. The CDR3 DNA reads as TGTGCCAGCAGCTTGGGTGGGGGGCCCCCCCGAGATACGCAGTATTTT. Protein sequence: CASSLGGGPPRDTQYF.